This TCR beta chain was recorded in a study of immune cell composition in non-small cell lung cancer. Study as a whole: Lung adenocarcinoma or squamous carcinoma made up most tumours. Study observations and caveats: Squamous carcinomas (approximately 75%) more often had tumour-associated clones >0.5% than adenocarcinomas (33%). Shared sequences between tumour-reactive and dominant in vivo clones were not proven.

Normal lung was taken at the farthest possible site, at least 3 cm from tumour. About this clone itself: Its target is not known.

Profiling relied on immunoSEQ multiplex PCR, and the TCRdb table lists in-frame clones only, not all of them. The sample includes over 1,500 clones, around three quarters seen only once; the top ten take 18%. The sequencing sample was made of non-adjacent lung tissue. The TCR originated in a human donor with non-small cell lung cancer.

CDR3 loop: CATKSRDRPYEQYF. The CDR3 DNA reads as TGTGCCACCAAGAGCCGGGACAGGCCTTACGAGCAGTACTTC. The J gene is TRBJ2-7, the V gene TRBV27; 8 nucleotides match TRBD1. CDR1 is MNHEY, CDR2 SMNVEV, per germline (reference sequence). Germline trimming cut 10 bases from V and 4 bases from J; bases unmatched to any gene: 12. The CDR3 has 14 residues.